The 5 T cell receptor beta chains presented below share a single source sample, sequenced in a study of T cell responses to AZD1222 COVID-19 vaccine. Data came from immunoSEQ multiplex PCR; TCRdb stores just in-frame clones and leaves some out. In the table there are 200,000 or so clones, 85% to 95% of which are singletons. The sample was peripheral blood, taken on day 0 of AZD1222 vaccination. These receptors originate from an adult in good health.

V usage is TRBV5-4 and J usage is TRBJ1-2; 8 nucleotides align to TRBD1. This CDR3 is 14 amino acids long. The germline gives CDR1 SGHNT, CDR2 YYREEE (reference sequence). The V segment lost 0 bases and the J segment 4 bases; nucleotides outside the gene matches: 2. CDR3 DNA: TGTGCCAGCAGCTTGGAGACAGGGGTCTATGGCTACACCTTC. It is translated as CASSLETGVYGYTF.

The genes are TRBV2 and TRBJ2-7; D is ambiguous. The CDR3 has 13 residues. V dropped 6 bases and J dropped 2 bases, with 11 bases sitting between them. Germline V gene sequence: CDR1 SNHLY, CDR2 FYNNEI. CDR3 sequence reads: CASRSGATYEQYF. The CDR3 region has the DNA TGTGCCAGCAGATCAGGTGCAACCTACGAGCAGTACTTC.

As DNA, the CDR3 is TGTGCCAGCAGCTCGACTAGCCGGGGCTCCTACGAGCAGTACTTC. Translated: CASSSTSRGSYEQYF. The rearrangement links TRBV5-4 to TRBJ2-7; 7 nucleotides align to TRBD2. The CDR3 has 15 residues. J was trimmed by 0 bases and V by 3 bases; bases with no gene match: 6. The V gene's germline CDR1 is SGHNT and CDR2 YYREEE (reference sequence).

CDR3 DNA sequence: TGTGCCAGCAGCTACAGACTAGCGGGAGCCTACGAGCAGTACTTC. Translation gives CASSYRLAGAYEQYF. J is TRBJ2-7 and V is TRBV11-2; 12 bases line up with TRBD2. CDR3 length: 15 residues. Germline CDR1 is SGHAT and CDR2 is FQNNGV. Losses at the gene ends were 4 bases for V and 2 bases for J; bases not matched to a gene: 3.

This chain connects TRBV6-5 to TRBJ1-6, with D possibly matching TRBD1 (5 bases). Trimming took off 6 bases at V and 7 bases at J, with 16 bases between the two ends. Germline V lookup: CDR1 MNHEY, CDR2 SVGAGI. The CDR3 has 15 amino acids. The CDR3 DNA reads as TGTGCCAGCAGGAGATTAGACAGACAAAATTCACCCCTCCACTTT. Amino acids: CASRRLDRQNSPLHF.